The rows below give T cell receptor beta chains drawn from one sample of a study of shared clonotypes between healthy human individuals. This table comes from immunoSEQ multiplex PCR, and its TCRdb copy is limited to in-frame clones, with some not included. The data show about half a million clones, 79% seen once. The specimen sequenced was PBMCs. These TCRs come from a woman in her forties in good health. Some clones in this sample may be carry-over from other donors' samples. The CDR3 runs from the conserved cysteine through the conserved F or W. D genes are given only for firm matches. A clone size is listed for some rows: how often the clone was seen (once, few, many), or a class if it is expanded.

length: 14
J: TRBJ2-1
V: TRBV5-5
size: .
D: .
DNA: TGTGCCAGCAGCTTGGCCCCCCACTTGAATGAGCAGTTCTTC
CDR3: CASSLAPHLNEQFF

length: 13
J: TRBJ2-1
V: TRBV6-1
size: .
D: TRBD2
DNA: TGTGCCAGCAGCGGAGGACCGGGGGGGGAGCAGTTCTTC
CDR3: CASSGGPGGEQFF

length: 12
J: TRBJ1-2
V: TRBV29-1
size: .
D: .
DNA: TGCAGCGTTGTGGCCGGAAACTATGGCTACACCTTC
CDR3: CSVVAGNYGYTF

length: 12
J: TRBJ2-1
V: TRBV7-2
size: .
D: .
DNA: TGTGCCAGCAGCTACGACAGGTATGAGCAGTTCTTC
CDR3: CASSYDRYEQFF

length: 16
J: TRBJ2-2
V: TRBV6-4
size: .
D: .
DNA: TGTGCCAGCAGTGAGTCAGTCGGTACGAACACCGGGGAGCTGTTTTTT
CDR3: CASSESVGTNTGELFF

length: 17
J: TRBJ2-2
V: TRBV7-6
size: few
D: .
DNA: TGTGCCAGCAGCTTATTGGTAGCGGCGGAAAACACCGGGGAGCTGTTTTTT
CDR3: CASSLLVAAENTGELFF

length: 12
J: TRBJ2-3
V: TRBV29-1
size: few
D: .
DNA: TGCAGCGTTGAGGCACGAGTAGATACGCAGTATTTT
CDR3: CSVEARVDTQYF

length: 15
J: TRBJ2-3
V: TRBV2
size: .
D: TRBD2
DNA: TGTGCCAGCAGAAGACTAGCGGGAAACGCAGATACGCAGTATTTT
CDR3: CASRRLAGNADTQYF

length: 14
J: TRBJ1-5
V: TRBV27
size: .
D: .
DNA: TGTGCCAGCAGTCCCTGGAATAGCAATCAGCCCCAGCATTTT
CDR3: CASSPWNSNQPQHF

length: 13
J: TRBJ2-7
V: TRBV6-1
size: .
D: TRBD1
DNA: TGTGCCAGCCGGGACAGGCTAACCTACGAGCAGTACTTC
CDR3: CASRDRLTYEQYF

length: 13
J: TRBJ2-5
V: TRBV10-1
size: .
D: .
DNA: TGCGCCAGCAGTGGCGTCGGCCAAGAGACCCAGTACTTC
CDR3: CASSGVGQETQYF

length: 20
J: TRBJ1-3
V: TRBV11-3
size: once
D: TRBD1
DNA: TGTGCCAGCAGCCATCAGAGGGACAGGGAGGCCTGGGACTCTGGAAACACCATATATTTT
CDR3: CASSHQRDREAWDSGNTIYF

length: 15
J: TRBJ1-2
V: TRBV6-5
size: .
D: .
DNA: TGTGCCAGCAGTTACCGGGGGGGGGCTAACTATGGCTACACCTTC
CDR3: CASSYRGGANYGYTF

length: 12
J: TRBJ2-7
V: TRBV6-6
size: .
D: .
DNA: TGTGCCAGCAGTAGGGGGACCTACGAGCAGTACTTC
CDR3: CASSRGTYEQYF

length: 13
J: TRBJ1-3
V: TRBV21-1
size: few
D: .
DNA: TGTGCCAGCAGAACCATGGCTGGAAACACCATATATTTT
CDR3: CASRTMAGNTIYF